Below, 32 T cell receptor beta chains from the same sample are listed, as sequenced in a study of lymphopenia after photon versus proton radiotherapy. Generated by immunoSEQ multiplex PCR, the TCRdb table keeps only in-frame clones and is missing some. The sample lists 65,000 to 85,000 clones, less than 95% occurring once. Specimen: peripheral blood, collected from a patient treated with photon-based radiotherapy. These receptors were obtained from a woman aged 40 to 50 with cholangiocarcinoma.

The rearrangement links TRBV9 to TRBJ2-2, with a possible D match to TRBD1 (6 bases). Per the germline V gene, CDR1 is SGDLS and CDR2 is YYNGEE. The CDR3 is 16 residues long. Trimming shortened V by 4 bases and J by 1 base, and 14 bases separated the two germline ends. CDR3 nucleotide sequence: TGTGCCAGCAGCCCCTGGGACACCCTGAACACCGGGGAGCTGTTTTTT. Protein product: CASSPWDTLNTGELFF.

This rearrangement joins TRBV15 to TRBJ1-2; D perhaps matches TRBD1 (6 bases). V was cut by 0 bases and J by 7 bases, with 15 bases left in between. Germline CDR1 LNHNV, CDR2 YYDKDF (reference sequence). The CDR3 length is 15 residues. CDR3 in amino acids: CATSRDQGQSTGYTF. CDR3 nucleotides: TGTGCCACCAGCAGAGATCAAGGACAGTCAACTGGCTACACCTTC.

In this sample, this clone turned up once. The chain carries TRBV6-5 and TRBJ1-5; possible D gene TRBD1, 5 bases. This CDR3 contains 15 residues. Germline lookup yields CDR1 MNHEY and CDR2 SVGAGI. V lost 5 bases and J 1 base, leaving 12 bases between the germline ends. The CDR3 DNA reads as TGTGCCAGCAGTCCCCTTGGGGGAAGCAATCAGCCCCAGCATTTT. Translating gives CASSPLGGSNQPQHF.

The CDR3 DNA reads as TGTGCCAGCAGACTAGCAGGGAATGTCTACGAGCAGTACTTC. Amino acids: CASRLAGNVYEQYF. The chain couples TRBV7-2 to TRBJ2-7; TRBD2 is a possible D gene (6 bases). Looked up from germline, CDR1 is SGHTA and CDR2 is FQGNSA. Trimming removed 6 bases from V and 3 bases from J, with 15 bases in between. The CDR3 covers 14 residues.

The chain has TRBV5-1 and TRBJ2-4; D unresolved. Per germline, CDR1 SGHRS and CDR2 YFSETQ. This CDR3 region has 20 residues. V gave up 0 bases and J gave up 1 base, with 23 bases separating them. The DNA of the CDR3 is TGCGCCAGCAGCTTGGTCGGTATGGGCCGTTTTCGTAGGGCCAAAAACATTCAGTACTTC. Its protein is CASSLVGMGRFRRAKNIQYF.

For the CDR3, the DNA is TGTGCCAGCAGCAAGGGGGAATGGGACAGGGGGCGACACGAGCAGTACTTC. Translated: CASSKGEWDRGRHEQYF. The chain employs TRBV4-2 and TRBJ2-7, with 12 bases matching TRBD1. Trimming at V came to 5 bases and at J to 5 bases, leaving 13 bases not matched to a gene. This CDR3 is 17 amino acids long. The germline V gene has CDR1 LGHNA and CDR2 YNFKEQ.

The chain carries TRBV6-6 and TRBJ2-7, with 9 bases fitting TRBD1. Losses at the gene ends were 11 bases for V and 5 bases for J; bases not matched to a gene: 10. The CDR3 has 13 residues. Germline CDR1 reads MNHNY; CDR2 reads SVGAGI (reference sequence). In nucleotides, the CDR3 is TGTGCCGGCGGTGGGGGACAGGGCCACGAGCAGTACTTC. Residues: CAGGGGQGHEQYF.

The chain has TRBV29-1 and TRBJ2-3; a possible D gene is TRBD1 (5 bases). The V and J ends lost 5 bases and 2 bases respectively, with 14 bases between them. The germline V gene has CDR1 SQVTM and CDR2 ANQGSEA. CDR3 length: 14 residues. The CDR3 nucleotides are TGCAGCGTTTCCCCAGGGTTGGACACAGATACGCAGTATTTT. It is translated as CSVSPGLDTDTQYF.

The chain employs TRBV27 and TRBJ2-7; no clear D. CDR1 is MNHEY and CDR2 is SMNVEV in the germline V gene (reference sequence). The CDR3 is 12 residues long. Between the trimmed V and J ends, which lost 7 bases and 4 bases, there was a span of 11 bases. The CDR3 bases are TGTGCCAGCAACAAACGGGCATACGAGCAGTACTTC. This translates into CASNKRAYEQYF.

The rearrangement links TRBV6-5 to TRBJ1-6; D is possibly TRBD1 (6 bases). Deletions cut 4 bases from V and 0 bases from J, with 10 bases between. Germline V gene data show CDR1 as MNHEY and CDR2 as SVGAGI. There are 16 residues in the CDR3. CDR3 sequence: CASSSGTPSYNSPLHF. The CDR3 DNA is TGTGCCAGCAGTTCCGGGACACCCTCCTATAATTCACCCCTCCACTTT.

Here the CDR3 reads CSVDFSGANVLTF. The CDR3 coding sequence is TGCAGCGTTGACTTCTCTGGGGCCAACGTCCTGACTTTC. The chain recombines TRBV29-1 with TRBJ2-6, with D uncertain. The V end lost 3 bases, the J end lost 0 bases, and 3 bases lay between the germline ends. This CDR3 region has 13 residues. From germline, CDR1 is SQVTM and CDR2 ANQGSEA.

This sequence joins TRBV7-2 and TRBJ2-1, with 9 nucleotides matching TRBD2. This CDR3 contains 15 residues. CDR1 and CDR2 from the germline V gene are SGHTA and FQGNSA. V lost 3 bases, J lost 1 base, and 1 base stayed unmatched. The CDR3 DNA reads TGTGCCAGCAGCTTGCTAGCGGGATCCTACAATGAGCAGTTCTTC. Translated, it gives CASSLLAGSYNEQFF.

This clone was detected once. The CDR3 is CASRVVSGRLNNEQFF. CDR3 DNA: TGTGCCAGCAGGGTTGTCAGCGGGAGGTTAAACAATGAGCAGTTCTTC. The chain is built from TRBV28 and TRBJ2-1, with 9 bases aligning to TRBD2. Germline V CDR1 and CDR2: MDHEN, SYDVKM. CDR3 length: 16 residues. V was clipped by 6 bases and J by 5 bases; unmatched bases: 11.

The chain is built from TRBV7-2 and TRBJ1-2, with 9 bases fitting TRBD1. Trimming took 0 bases from V and 6 from J; bases not matched to a gene: 2. Per the germline V gene, CDR1 is SGHTA and CDR2 is FQGNSA. This CDR3 region has 14 residues. The CDR3 reads CASSLAGQGNGYTF. CDR3 bases: TGTGCCAGCAGCTTAGCGGGACAGGGTAATGGCTACACCTTC.

The rearrangement joins TRBV7-9 to TRBJ2-7; 8 bases line up with TRBD1. J was trimmed by 6 bases and V by 5 bases; bases with no gene match: 6. Germline CDR1 is SEHNR and CDR2 is FQNEAQ (reference sequence). The CDR3 covers 13 residues. The chain's CDR3 is CASSPGQGSEQYF. In DNA form, the CDR3 reads TGTGCCAGCAGCCCCGGACAGGGCAGCGAGCAGTACTTC.

This chain uses TRBV18 with TRBJ1-1; D is uncertain. V lost 3 bases and J 4 bases, leaving 12 bases between the germline ends. The germline V gene encodes CDR1 KGHSH and CDR2 LQKENI. The CDR3 length is 14 residues. CDR3 loop: CASSPLTDTTEAFF. The CDR3 DNA follows: TGTGCCAGCTCACCGCTCACAGACACCACTGAAGCTTTCTTT.

V usage is TRBV28 and J usage is TRBJ1-4; D unresolved. The CDR3 extends over 11 amino acids. Germline CDR1 MDHEN, CDR2 SYDVKM. V was clipped by 8 bases and J by 6 bases, with 7 bases between them. The CDR3: CASLGDEKLFF. The CDR3 nucleotides read TGTGCCAGCCTTGGGGATGAAAAACTGTTTTTT.

The genes are TRBV2 and TRBJ2-7; 9 bases match TRBD2. This CDR3 is 15 amino acids long. The germline CDR1 and CDR2 sequences are SNHLY and FYNNEI. Losses at the gene ends were 4 bases for V and 4 bases for J; bases not matched to a gene: 8. The CDR3 nucleotides read TGTGCCAGCAGTGGAGAGACTAGCGGCCTATACGAGCAGTACTTC. This sequence encodes CASSGETSGLYEQYF.

The V call is TRBV4-1, the J call TRBJ1-1; maybe TRBD1 (6 bases). Trimming took 5 bases from V and 3 from J, leaving 13 bases between them. The CDR3 sequence is 14 residues long. Germline V lookup: CDR1 MGHRA, CDR2 YSYEKL. As DNA, the CDR3 is TGCGCCAGCAGCGCCGAGGGGGGTGACACTGAAGCTTTCTTT. The encoded protein is CASSAEGGDTEAFF.

The V and J genes are TRBV6-5 and TRBJ2-7; the D is unclear. Trimming cost V 2 bases and J 7 bases, with 12 bases left between them. CDR3 length equals 13 residues. The germline V gene encodes CDR1 MNHEY and CDR2 SVGAGI. CDR3 nucleotide sequence: TGTGCCAGCAGTTACGCGGTCAAGAATGAGCAGTACTTC. It codes for CASSYAVKNEQYF.

This chain connects TRBV28 to TRBJ1-6, with D perhaps matching TRBD1 (6 bases). The germline V gene has CDR1 MDHEN and CDR2 SYDVKM. V was clipped by 5 bases and J by 8 bases, with 13 bases between them. The CDR3 is made up of 14 amino acids. CDR3 bases: TGTGCCAGCAGTCTCCTCCGACAGGATTCACCCCTCCACTTT. Protein: CASSLLRQDSPLHF.

This clone was seen just once. The V gene is TRBV29-1, the J gene TRBJ2-7, with 9 bases that match TRBD1. The CDR3 runs 13 residues. Trimming took 4 bases from V and 7 from J; bases not matched to a gene: 8. The germline gives CDR1 SQVTM, CDR2 ANQGSEA. This chain's CDR3 is CSVAIQGAREQYF. The CDR3, as DNA: TGCAGCGTTGCAATACAGGGGGCGCGGGAGCAGTACTTC.

This chain links TRBV7-2 with TRBJ2-7; D might be TRBD1 or TRBD2, each matching 5 bases. This CDR3 contains 16 residues. Per the germline V gene, CDR1 is SGHTA and CDR2 is FQGNSA. The germline V and J ends were trimmed by 4 bases and 2 bases, with 18 bases remaining between them. CDR3 coding DNA: TGTGCCAGCAGCTATGGGTCGGGACCCGGCACCTACGAGCAGTACTTC. Translation: CASSYGSGPGTYEQYF.

V and J are TRBV5-1 and TRBJ1-4, with 7 bases matching TRBD1. Germline CDR1 reads SGHRS; CDR2 reads YFSETQ. The V gene end was trimmed by 5 bases and the J gene end by 4 bases; junction bases not matched to a gene: 5. This CDR3 is built from 14 residues. CDR3 DNA: TGCGCCAGCAGTTCGGGACAGAGTAATGAAAAACTGTTTTTT. It encodes CASSSGQSNEKLFF. Complete variable domain (other parts from reference TRBV5-1 and TRBJ1-4): KAGVTQTPRYLIKTRGQQVTLSCSPISGHRSVSWYQQTPGQGLQFLFEYFSETQRNKGNFPGRFSGRQFSNSRSEMNVSTLELGDSALYLCASSSGQSNEKLFFGSGTQLSVL.

The chain employs TRBV7-9 and TRBJ2-3, with D tentatively TRBD1 (7 bases). The CDR3 has 15 residues. Trimming stripped 5 bases from V and 5 bases from J, with 17 bases between. Looked up from germline, CDR1 is SEHNR and CDR2 is FQNEAQ (reference sequence). The CDR3 nucleotides are TGTGCCAGCAGCCGAAGTCAGGGGGGTGTAGATACGCAGTATTTT. This codes for CASSRSQGGVDTQYF.

By sample fraction, this clone is medium-sized. V is TRBV4-3 and J is TRBJ1-4; 7 nucleotides agree with TRBD1. This CDR3 comprises 15 residues. Germline-derived CDR1 and CDR2 are LGHNA and YSLEER. J lost 8 bases, V lost 0 bases, and 6 bases had no gene match. CDR3 coding DNA: TGCGCCAGCAGCCAAGAGACAGGGTCGAGGGAAAAACTGTTTTTT. Translation gives CASSQETGSREKLFF.

V usage is TRBV27 and J usage is TRBJ2-5, with 8 positions matching TRBD1. This CDR3 region has 15 residues. CDR1 and CDR2 from the germline V gene are MNHEY and SMNVEV (reference sequence). Germline trimming cut 8 bases from V and 6 bases from J; bases unmatched to any gene: 14. In DNA, the CDR3 is TGTGCCAGCGGAGCCCCCGGACAGGGTCAAAAGACCCAGTACTTC. Translation gives CASGAPGQGQKTQYF.

The rearrangement joins TRBV18 to TRBJ2-7, with 9 bases identical to TRBD1. Trimming at V came to 6 bases and at J to 6 bases, leaving 15 bases not matched to a gene. The CDR3 covers 16 residues. The germline CDR1 and CDR2 sequences are KGHSH and LQKENI. The CDR3 loop reads CASSLQLGTGLSEQYF. The CDR3 region has the DNA TGTGCCAGCTCCTTGCAATTAGGGACAGGGCTCTCCGAGCAGTACTTC.

The chain carries TRBV28 and TRBJ1-6; 7 bases fit TRBD1. With 8 bases clipped from V and 13 bases from J, the junction kept 14 bases outside the gene matches. Per the germline V gene, CDR1 is MDHEN and CDR2 is SYDVKM. This CDR3 has 14 amino acids. The CDR3 DNA sequence: TGTGCCAGCGGTAGACAGGGTATCGGAATCCCCCTCCACTTT. This encodes CASGRQGIGIPLHF.

In DNA form, the CDR3 reads TGTGCCAGCAGCTTGCCCAGCGGTTACGAGCAGTACTTC. It translates to CASSLPSGYEQYF. This rearrangement joins TRBV5-6 to TRBJ2-7, with D perhaps TRBD2 (5 bases). The CDR3 spans 13 residues. Trimming left V 1 base short and J 4 bases short, with 9 bases between. Germline V gene data show CDR1 as SGHDT and CDR2 as YYEEEE.

This clone was found a few times. Written as DNA, the CDR3 is TGTGCCAGCAGTGCCTCCACAGATACGCAGTATTTT. Translating gives CASSASTDTQYF. The V call is TRBV25-1, the J call TRBJ2-3; D is uncertain. V shed 4 bases and J shed 2 bases, with 4 bases lying between them. The CDR3 consists of 12 residues. Germline V gene lookup returns CDR1 MGHDK and CDR2 SYGVNS.

The chain carries TRBV5-4 and TRBJ1-2; D not certain. The V end lost 1 base, the J end lost 6 bases, and 10 bases lay between the germline ends. The germline V gene has CDR1 SGHNT and CDR2 YYREEE (reference sequence). The CDR3 sequence is 13 residues long. As DNA, the CDR3 is TGTGCCAGCAGCTTGAGGCCCTATGATGGCTACACCTTC. Amino acids: CASSLRPYDGYTF.